The T cell receptor (beta chain) under discussion was sequenced for a study of blood T cells in healthy people across ages. Whole-study results and caveats: Higher diversity, along with more naive CD4+ cells, distinguished long-lived donors from aged donors.

Each donor gave approximately 9.1 milliliters of peripheral blood. Per-sample yields of isolated PBMCs were at least 6 million. For the second PCR, which ran for 7 to 11 cycles, a sample-barcoded 5' primer and a J-beta primer mix were used. TCRdb analysed the 5' RACE reads with MiXCR anew, one entry per CDR3 protein. The sample includes about 1.8 million distinct CDR3 sequences, 40% to 55% seen only once; the top ten take about 2.1%. This clonotype was counted between two and nine times. Its antigen is still unknown. This sequence was found in a woman aged 40 to 55 in good health. The source material was blood.

In DNA, the CDR3 is TGTGCCAGCTCACCCCGAAGCGGGGGAAACAATGAGCAGTTCTTC. Amino acid sequence: CASSPRSGGNNEQFF. The chain carries TRBV18 and TRBJ2-1; 8 bases match TRBD2. The CDR3 length is 15 residues. Germline V lookup: CDR1 KGHSH, CDR2 LQKENI. The V and J ends lost 3 bases and 5 bases, in that order; junction bases with no gene match: 6.